What follows are 9 T cell receptor beta chains derived from one specimen sequenced in a study of shared clonotypes between healthy human individuals. Sequencing used immunoSEQ multiplex PCR; TCRdb keeps in-frame clones, though not all of them. The data show some 2,000,000 clones, with about 95% seen just once and 0.85% to 1.3% held by the top ten. Naive CD8 cells lacked CD45RO, underwent positive selection for CCR7 and left out terminally differentiated effector memory CD45RA+ cells. Sequenced: naive CD8+ T cells sorted from blood. The source of these receptors is a man younger than 35 in good health.

In nucleotides, the CDR3 is TGTGCCAGCAGCTTAGCACAGGGGGTCTACGAGCAGTACTTC. Translating gives CASSLAQGVYEQYF. V usage is TRBV7-9 and J usage is TRBJ2-7; 8 bases line up with TRBD1. V was clipped by 0 bases and J by 3 bases; unmatched bases: 1. Germline lookup yields CDR1 SEHNR and CDR2 FQNEAQ (reference sequence). The CDR3 loop spans 14 amino acids.

Worth noting for this clone: The junction departs from germline at one end; a sequencing error may be responsible. The V and J genes are TRBV9 and TRBJ2-6; possibly TRBD1 for D (6 bases). The germline CDR1 and CDR2 sequences are SGDLS and YYNGEE. This CDR3 has 15 amino acids. The CDR3 DNA sequence: TGTACCAGCAGCGTAGATGGCCACAGGGTGAACGTCCTGACTTTC. Residues: CTSSVDGHRVNVLTF. Based on the CDR3 plus reference TRBV9 and TRBJ2-6, the full variable domain is DSGVTQTPKHLITATGQRVTLRCSPRSGDLSVYWYQQSLDQGLQFLIQYYNGEERAKGNILERFSAQQFPDLHSELNLSSLELGDSALYFCTSSVDGHRVNVLTFGAGSRLTVL.

This sequence joins TRBV15 and TRBJ2-7, with 8 bases matching TRBD1. V shed 6 bases and J 2 bases; nucleotides not matched to a gene: 6. The CDR3 totals 14 residues. Looked up from germline, CDR1 is LNHNV and CDR2 is YYDKDF (reference sequence). The CDR3 nucleotides are TGTGCCACCAGAAGAACAGGGGGTCCCTACGAGCAGTACTTC. Its translation: CATRRTGGPYEQYF.

V gene TRBV2 combines with J gene TRBJ2-1, with a possible D match to TRBD2 (6 bases). The CDR3 totals 14 residues. Trimming shortened V by 4 bases and J by 2 bases, and 9 bases separated the two germline ends. The germline CDR1 and CDR2 sequences are SNHLY and FYNNEI. The CDR3 nucleotides read TGTGCCAGCAGTGCCGGGACTGCCTACAATGAGCAGTTCTTC. This encodes CASSAGTAYNEQFF.

This chain connects TRBV4-3 to TRBJ2-7, with 13 bases aligning to TRBD2. V lost 4 bases to trimming and J lost 3 bases; unmatched junction nucleotides: 3. CDR1 and CDR2 (germline): LGHNA, YSLEER. The CDR3 runs to 15 residues. CDR3 sequence reads: CASSLGTSGNYEQYF. CDR3 nucleotide sequence: TGCGCCAGCAGCCTTGGGACTAGCGGGAACTACGAGCAGTACTTC.

The gene calls are TRBV13 and TRBJ2-7; no clear D gene. Germline assignment: CDR1 PRHDT and CDR2 FYEKMQ (reference sequence). This CDR3 is built from 14 residues. V was cut by 0 bases and J by 2 bases, with 8 bases left in between. CDR3 coding DNA: TGTGCCAGCAGCTTAGGATTATTTCCCTACGAGCAGTACTTC. The encoded protein is CASSLGLFPYEQYF.

The chain combines TRBV9 with TRBJ2-1; D may correspond to TRBD1 or TRBD2 (5 bases each). Trimming pared 3 bases from V and 3 bases from J, leaving 13 bases between. The CDR3 totals 15 residues. Germline V gene sequence: CDR1 SGDLS, CDR2 YYNGEE. CDR3 DNA: TGTGCCAGCAGCGACCGGGACCCAGACTACAATGAGCAGTTCTTC. Translated, it gives CASSDRDPDYNEQFF.

The V and J genes are TRBV2 and TRBJ2-7; 10 positions match TRBD1. The junction had 5 bases not matched to a gene; V was cut back by 4 bases and J by 2 bases. CDR1 and CDR2 from the germline V gene are SNHLY and FYNNEI. This CDR3 region has 15 residues. CDR3 nucleotide sequence: TGTGCCAGCAGTGCCTCGGGACAGGGGACCTACGAGCAGTACTTC. Protein: CASSASGQGTYEQYF.

This chain joins TRBV28 and TRBJ2-7, with TRBD1 matching 7 bases. CDR1 and CDR2 from the germline V gene are MDHEN and SYDVKM. V dropped 6 bases and J dropped 2; count of bases not matched to a gene: 7. The CDR3 runs 14 residues. The CDR3 DNA reads as TGTGCCAGCAGCCACCAACAGGGGACCTACGAGCAGTACTTC. Its translation: CASSHQQGTYEQYF.